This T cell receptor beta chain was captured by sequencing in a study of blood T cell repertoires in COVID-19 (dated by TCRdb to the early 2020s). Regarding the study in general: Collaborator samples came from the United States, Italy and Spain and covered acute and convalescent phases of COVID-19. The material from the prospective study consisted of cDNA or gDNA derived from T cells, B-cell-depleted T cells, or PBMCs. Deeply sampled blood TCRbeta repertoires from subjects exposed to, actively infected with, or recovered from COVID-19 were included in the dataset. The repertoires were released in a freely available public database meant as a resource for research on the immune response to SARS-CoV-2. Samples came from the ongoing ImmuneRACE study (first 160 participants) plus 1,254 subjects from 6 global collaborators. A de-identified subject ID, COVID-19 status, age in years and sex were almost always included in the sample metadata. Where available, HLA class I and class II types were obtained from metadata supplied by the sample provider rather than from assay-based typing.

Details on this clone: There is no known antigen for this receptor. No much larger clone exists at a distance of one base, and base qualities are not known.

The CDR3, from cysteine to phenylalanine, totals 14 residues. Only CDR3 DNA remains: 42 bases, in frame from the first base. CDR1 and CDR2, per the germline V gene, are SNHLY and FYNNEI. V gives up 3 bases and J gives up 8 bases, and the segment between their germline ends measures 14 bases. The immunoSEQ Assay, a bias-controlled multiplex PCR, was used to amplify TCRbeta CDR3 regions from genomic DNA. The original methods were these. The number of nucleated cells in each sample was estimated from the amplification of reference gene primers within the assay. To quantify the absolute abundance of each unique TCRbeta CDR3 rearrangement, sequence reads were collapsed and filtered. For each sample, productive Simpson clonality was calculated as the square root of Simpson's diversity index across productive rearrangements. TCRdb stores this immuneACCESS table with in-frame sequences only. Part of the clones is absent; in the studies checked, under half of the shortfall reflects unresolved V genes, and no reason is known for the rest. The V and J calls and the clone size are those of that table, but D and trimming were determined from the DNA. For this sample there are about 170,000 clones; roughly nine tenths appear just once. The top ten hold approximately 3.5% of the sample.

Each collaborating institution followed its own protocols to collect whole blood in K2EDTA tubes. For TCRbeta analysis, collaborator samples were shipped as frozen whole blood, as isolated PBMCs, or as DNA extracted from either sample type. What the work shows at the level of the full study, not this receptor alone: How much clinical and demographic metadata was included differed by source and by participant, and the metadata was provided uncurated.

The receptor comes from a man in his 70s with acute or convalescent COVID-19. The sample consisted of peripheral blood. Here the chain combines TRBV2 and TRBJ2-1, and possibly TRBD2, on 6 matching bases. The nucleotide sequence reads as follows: TGTGCCAGCAGTGATAATGGCCGGAGGGATGAGCAGTTCTTC. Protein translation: CASSDNGRRDEQFF.